This T cell receptor beta chain was recorded in a study of T-cell memory formation after mild COVID-19. Trimming pared 5 bases from V and 5 bases from J, leaving 10 bases between. Germline V gives CDR1 GTSNPN, CDR2 SVGIG (reference sequence). This CDR3 has 12 residues. MiXCR was run by TCRdb on the 5' RACE reads, yielding one entry per CDR3 protein. The sample shows 470,000 or so distinct CDR3 sequences, around 17% of them seen only once. Points from the study as a whole: Clones that contracted from day 15 to 85 had balanced CD4/CD8; later expanders were CD4+ biased.

This clonotype has a handful of counts. What it binds is unknown. This chain uses TRBV30 with TRBJ2-1; tentatively, D is TRBD1 or TRBD2 (6 bases each). This TCR was sampled from a man younger than 35 who had mild COVID-19 (a few samples of this study predate the infection). Cell type and time point are not known. What was sequenced was PBMCs or a T cell subset sorted from them (not recorded which). CDR3 bases: TGTGCCTGGGGGGGGCTAAACAATGAGCAGTTCTTC. Translating it yields CAWGGLNNEQFF.